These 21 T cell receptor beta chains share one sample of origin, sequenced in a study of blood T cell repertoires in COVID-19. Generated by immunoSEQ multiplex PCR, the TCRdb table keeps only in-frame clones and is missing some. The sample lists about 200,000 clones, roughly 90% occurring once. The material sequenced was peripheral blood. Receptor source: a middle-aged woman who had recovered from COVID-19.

This CDR3 is CASRTLAGGTDTQYF. DNA for the CDR3: TGTGCCAGCAGAACACTAGCGGGAGGCACAGATACGCAGTATTTT. The rearrangement joins TRBV6-5 to TRBJ2-3, with 11 bases identical to TRBD2. In germline, CDR1 is MNHEY, CDR2 SVGAGI. The CDR3 has 15 amino acids. Unmatched junction bases numbered 3, after V lost 6 bases and J lost 1 base.

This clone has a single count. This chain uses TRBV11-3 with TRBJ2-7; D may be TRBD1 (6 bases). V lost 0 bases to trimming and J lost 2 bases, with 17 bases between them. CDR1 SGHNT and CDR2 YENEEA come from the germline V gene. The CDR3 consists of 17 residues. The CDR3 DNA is TGTGCCAGCAGCTTAGATTATGGGACAAGCTTAACCTACGAGCAGTACTTC. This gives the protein CASSLDYGTSLTYEQYF.

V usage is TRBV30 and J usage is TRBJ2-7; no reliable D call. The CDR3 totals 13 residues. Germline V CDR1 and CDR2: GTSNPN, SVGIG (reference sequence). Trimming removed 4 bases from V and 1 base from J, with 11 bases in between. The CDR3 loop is CAWTASGSYEQYF. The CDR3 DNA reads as TGTGCCTGGACAGCTTCGGGTTCCTACGAGCAGTACTTC.

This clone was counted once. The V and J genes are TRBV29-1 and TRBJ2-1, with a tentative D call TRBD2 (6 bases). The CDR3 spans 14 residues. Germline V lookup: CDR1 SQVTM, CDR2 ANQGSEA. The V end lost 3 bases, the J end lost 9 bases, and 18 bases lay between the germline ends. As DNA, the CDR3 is TGCAGCGTTGACGCGGGGACGGTGGGCGGTGAGCAGTTCTTC. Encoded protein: CSVDAGTVGGEQFF.

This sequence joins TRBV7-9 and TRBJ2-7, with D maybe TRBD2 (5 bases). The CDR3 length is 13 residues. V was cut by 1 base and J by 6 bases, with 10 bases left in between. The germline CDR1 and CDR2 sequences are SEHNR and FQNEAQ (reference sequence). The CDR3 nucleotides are TGTGCCAGCAGCTTAGGAGCGGAAAGCGAGCAGTACTTC. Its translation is CASSLGAESEQYF.

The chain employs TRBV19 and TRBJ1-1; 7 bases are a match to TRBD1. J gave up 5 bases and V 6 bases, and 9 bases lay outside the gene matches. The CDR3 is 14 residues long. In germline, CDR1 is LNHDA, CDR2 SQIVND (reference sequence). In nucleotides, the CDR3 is TGTGCCAGTAGAAGGGACAGAATACTTACTGAAGCTTTCTTT. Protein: CASRRDRILTEAFF.

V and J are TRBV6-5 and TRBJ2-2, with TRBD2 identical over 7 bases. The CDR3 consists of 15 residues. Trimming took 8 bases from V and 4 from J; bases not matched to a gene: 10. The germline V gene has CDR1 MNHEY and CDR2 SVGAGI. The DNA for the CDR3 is TGTGCCAGCGGTTGGGAGGGAATAACCACCGGGGAGCTGTTTTTT. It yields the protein CASGWEGITTGELFF.

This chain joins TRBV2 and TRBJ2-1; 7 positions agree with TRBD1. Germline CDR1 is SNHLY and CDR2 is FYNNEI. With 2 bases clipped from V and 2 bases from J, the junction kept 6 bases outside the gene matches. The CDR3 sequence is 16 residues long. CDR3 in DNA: TGTGCCAGCAGTGAACAGGGGGATTGGACCTACAATGAGCAGTTCTTC. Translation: CASSEQGDWTYNEQFF.

The CDR3 bases are TGTGCCAGCAGAGCAGGACTAGCGGACGGGTCCGGGGAGCTGTTTTTT. It translates to CASRAGLADGSGELFF. This sequence joins TRBV7-6 and TRBJ2-2; 10 bases match TRBD2. V trimming: 6 bases; J trimming: 6 bases; junction bases outside the gene matches: 10. The CDR3 has 16 residues. Germline V CDR1 and CDR2: SGHVS, FNYEAQ. The full variable domain, completed using reference TRBV7-6 and TRBJ2-2, is GAGVSQSPRYKVTKRGQDVALRCDPISGHVSLYWYRQALGQGPEFLTYFNYEAQQDKSGLPNDRFSAERPEGSISTLTIQRTEQRDSAMYRCASRAGLADGSGELFFGEGSRLTVL.

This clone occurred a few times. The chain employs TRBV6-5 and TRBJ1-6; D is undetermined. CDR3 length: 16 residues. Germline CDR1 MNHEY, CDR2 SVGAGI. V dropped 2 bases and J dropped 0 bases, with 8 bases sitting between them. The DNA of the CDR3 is TGTGCCAGCAGTTACGCTACGAGCTCCTATAATTCACCCCTCCACTTT. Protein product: CASSYATSSYNSPLHF.

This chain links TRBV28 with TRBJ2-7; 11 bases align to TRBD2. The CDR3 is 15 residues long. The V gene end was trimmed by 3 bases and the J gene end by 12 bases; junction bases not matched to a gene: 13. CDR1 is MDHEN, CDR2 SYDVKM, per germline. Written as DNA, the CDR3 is TGTGCCAGCAGTTTGGGGCTAGCGGGAGGATCGCGTGCGTACTTC. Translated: CASSLGLAGGSRAYF.

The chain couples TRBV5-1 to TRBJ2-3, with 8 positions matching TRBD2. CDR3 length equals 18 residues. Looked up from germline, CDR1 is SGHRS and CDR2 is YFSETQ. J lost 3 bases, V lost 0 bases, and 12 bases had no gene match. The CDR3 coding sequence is TGCGCCAGCAGCTTGGCCGCGTCAGCGGGAGTCGCGACAGATACGCAGTATTTT. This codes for CASSLAASAGVATDTQYF.

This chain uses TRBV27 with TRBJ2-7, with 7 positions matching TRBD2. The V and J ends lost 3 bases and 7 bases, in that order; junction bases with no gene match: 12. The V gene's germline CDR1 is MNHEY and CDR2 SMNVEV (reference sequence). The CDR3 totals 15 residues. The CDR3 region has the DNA TGTGCCAGCAGTTTCTTGGCTAGCGGTAGCTGGGAGCAGTACTTC. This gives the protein CASSFLASGSWEQYF.

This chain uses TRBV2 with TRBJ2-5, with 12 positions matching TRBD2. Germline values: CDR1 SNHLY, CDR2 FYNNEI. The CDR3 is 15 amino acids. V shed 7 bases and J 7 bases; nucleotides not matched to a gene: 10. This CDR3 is CASTGTSGPLGTQYF. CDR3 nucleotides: TGTGCCAGCACCGGGACTAGCGGGCCTCTTGGGACCCAGTACTTC.

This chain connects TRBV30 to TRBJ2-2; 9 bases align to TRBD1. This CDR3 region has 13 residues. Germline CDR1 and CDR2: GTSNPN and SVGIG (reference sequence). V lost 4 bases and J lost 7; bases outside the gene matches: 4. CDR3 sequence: CAWNRGPGGELFF. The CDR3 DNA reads TGTGCCTGGAACAGGGGGCCTGGCGGGGAGCTGTTTTTT.

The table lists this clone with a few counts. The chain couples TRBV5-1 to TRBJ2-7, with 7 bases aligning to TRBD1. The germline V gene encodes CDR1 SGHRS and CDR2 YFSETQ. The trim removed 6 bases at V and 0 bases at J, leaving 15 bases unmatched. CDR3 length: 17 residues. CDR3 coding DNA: TGCGCCAGCAAGCCCGGCGGGTTTCGGGACAGCTCCTACGAGCAGTACTTC. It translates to CASKPGGFRDSSYEQYF.

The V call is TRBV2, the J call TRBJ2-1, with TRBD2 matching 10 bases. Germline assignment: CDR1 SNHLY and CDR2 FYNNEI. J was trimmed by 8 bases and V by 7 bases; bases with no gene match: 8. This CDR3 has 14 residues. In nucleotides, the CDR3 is TGTGCCAGCAAGTGGCTAGCGGGAGAGGATGAGCAGTTCTTC. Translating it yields CASKWLAGEDEQFF.

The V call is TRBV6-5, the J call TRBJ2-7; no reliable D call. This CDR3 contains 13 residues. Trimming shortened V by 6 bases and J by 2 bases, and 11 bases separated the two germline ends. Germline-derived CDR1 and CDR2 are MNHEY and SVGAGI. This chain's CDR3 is CASRPVMTYEQYF. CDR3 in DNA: TGTGCCAGCAGACCGGTAATGACCTACGAGCAGTACTTC.

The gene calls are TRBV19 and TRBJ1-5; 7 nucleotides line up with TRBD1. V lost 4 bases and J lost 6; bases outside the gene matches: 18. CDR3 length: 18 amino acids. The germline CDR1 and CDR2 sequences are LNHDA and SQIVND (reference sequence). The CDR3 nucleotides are TGTGCCAGTAGTAGAACCCCCCAACAGGGGTTTTGGGGTCAGCCCCAGCATTTT. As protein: CASSRTPQQGFWGQPQHF. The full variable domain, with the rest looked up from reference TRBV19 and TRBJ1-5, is DGGITQSPKYLFRKEGQNVTLSCEQNLNHDAMYWYRQDPGQGLRLIYYSQIVNDFQKGDIAEGYSVSREKKESFPLTVTSAQKNPTAFYLCASSRTPQQGFWGQPQHFGDGTRLSIL.

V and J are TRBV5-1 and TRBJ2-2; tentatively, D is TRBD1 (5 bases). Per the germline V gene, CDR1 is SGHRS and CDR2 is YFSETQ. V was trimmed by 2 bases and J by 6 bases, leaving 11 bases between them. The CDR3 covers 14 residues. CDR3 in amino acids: CASSLDQGPGELFF. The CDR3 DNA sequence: TGCGCCAGCAGCTTAGATCAGGGTCCCGGGGAGCTGTTTTTT.

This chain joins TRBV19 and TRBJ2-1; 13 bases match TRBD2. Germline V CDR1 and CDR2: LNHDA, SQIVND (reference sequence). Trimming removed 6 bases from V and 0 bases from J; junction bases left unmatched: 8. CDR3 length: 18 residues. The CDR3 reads CASSRLAGGQSSYNEQFF. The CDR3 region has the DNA TGTGCCAGTAGCCGACTAGCGGGAGGCCAAAGCTCCTACAATGAGCAGTTCTTC.